This is a list of T cell receptor beta chains from one sample in a study of tumor-infiltrating lymphocytes in primary liver carcinoma. Each CDR3 protein gets one entry after TCRdb re-called the multiplex PCR reads with MiXCR. The sample yields 330,000 or so distinct CDR3 sequences, about 61% seen once. Sequencing was done on a sample of peripheral blood. The receptors here all came from a man aged 35 to 55 with primary liver carcinoma and hepatitis B virus infection. Both conserved end residues are part of each CDR3. Each record gives: clone size, CDR3 length, V gene, CDR3 protein. Rows may omit the clone size; those that give it use once, few, many or a size class.

clone_size: NA
cdr3_length: 12
v_call: TRBV12-3/TRBV12-4
cdr3_aa: CASNLEGAHYTF

clone_size: few
cdr3_length: 15
v_call: TRBV10-3
cdr3_aa: CAIREGPWDTGELFF

clone_size: many
cdr3_length: 16
v_call: TRBV6-2/TRBV6-3
cdr3_aa: CASSEVGRKLSGEQFF

clone_size: NA
cdr3_length: 14
v_call: TRBV10-2
cdr3_aa: CASSDPGRTYTQYF

clone_size: NA
cdr3_length: 14
v_call: TRBV30
cdr3_aa: CAWRDRQGVYEQYF

clone_size: NA
cdr3_length: 14
v_call: TRBV10-1
cdr3_aa: CASSPTGSNQPQHF

clone_size: NA
cdr3_length: 12
v_call: TRBV12-3/TRBV12-4
cdr3_aa: CANSLDNQPQHF

clone_size: NA
cdr3_length: 13
v_call: TRBV10-3
cdr3_aa: CAIRSGAVDTQYF

clone_size: NA
cdr3_length: 13
v_call: TRBV11-2
cdr3_aa: CAGGETNTEELFF

clone_size: NA
cdr3_length: 12
v_call: TRBV12-3/TRBV12-4
cdr3_aa: CSVEEGVDSYTF

clone_size: NA
cdr3_length: 16
v_call: TRBV11-2
cdr3_aa: CTSSQISGTSYNEQFF

clone_size: once
cdr3_length: 15
v_call: TRBV12-3/TRBV12-4
cdr3_aa: CANSFGGTGGIGYTF

clone_size: NA
cdr3_length: 15
v_call: TRBV10-3
cdr3_aa: CAIRKTSGGADAQYF

clone_size: NA
cdr3_length: 16
v_call: TRBV5-6
cdr3_aa: CVSSLEGLSSYNEQFF

clone_size: NA
cdr3_length: 17
v_call: TRBV4-1
cdr3_aa: CASSQDQRGAQNGELFF

clone_size: NA
cdr3_length: 11
v_call: TRBV30
cdr3_aa: CAWMSNSPLHF

clone_size: many
cdr3_length: 15
v_call: TRBV11-2
cdr3_aa: CASSLDGLTYNEQFF

clone_size: NA
cdr3_length: 15
v_call: TRBV6-6
cdr3_aa: CATTGARQGTEKLFF

clone_size: NA
cdr3_length: 14
v_call: TRBV11-1
cdr3_aa: CDSSPGQGTYRYTF

clone_size: once
cdr3_length: 14
v_call: TRBV14
cdr3_aa: CASSQISVGGEPFF

clone_size: many
cdr3_length: 14
v_call: TRBV30
cdr3_aa: CAYGGDSSYNEQFF

clone_size: NA
cdr3_length: 14
v_call: TRBV28
cdr3_aa: CASRQTGGSSEQFF

clone_size: NA
cdr3_length: 14
v_call: TRBV5-1
cdr3_aa: CASSFQPSYNEQFF

clone_size: NA
cdr3_length: 14
v_call: TRBV29-1
cdr3_aa: CGVDVGRSSTEAFF

clone_size: NA
cdr3_length: 13
v_call: TRBV11-1
cdr3_aa: CASSIHQALEQFF

clone_size: NA
cdr3_length: 16
v_call: TRBV5-4
cdr3_aa: CASSAQLGRGPRTQYF

clone_size: NA
cdr3_length: 14
v_call: TRBV10-2
cdr3_aa: CASSEGPGNSPLHF

clone_size: few
cdr3_length: 13
v_call: TRBV30
cdr3_aa: CAWTIRGLYGYTF

clone_size: NA
cdr3_length: 14
v_call: TRBV12-3/TRBV12-4
cdr3_aa: CASSPPRGRTEAFF

clone_size: NA
cdr3_length: 12
v_call: TRBV11-2
cdr3_aa: CASSPDFCGQYF

clone_size: NA
cdr3_length: 13
v_call: TRBV6-4
cdr3_aa: CASSDSQAGELFF

clone_size: NA
cdr3_length: 16
v_call: TRBV4-1
cdr3_aa: CASSLRASGMVDEQFF

clone_size: NA
cdr3_length: 13
v_call: TRBV11-2
cdr3_aa: CASINSENTEVFF

clone_size: NA
cdr3_length: 14
v_call: TRBV5-1
cdr3_aa: CASSLVGVMAQQFF

clone_size: NA
cdr3_length: 20
v_call: TRBV14
cdr3_aa: CASSQSGQGGLAGESTEQFF

clone_size: NA
cdr3_length: 13
v_call: TRBV13
cdr3_aa: CASNLGSHNEQFF

clone_size: few
cdr3_length: 20
v_call: TRBV4-1
cdr3_aa: CASSHPSSSSGITRYNEQFF

clone_size: NA
cdr3_length: 12
v_call: TRBV21-1
cdr3_aa: CASSKQNNEEFF

clone_size: few
cdr3_length: 12
v_call: TRBV7-9
cdr3_aa: CASSSLIGEQYF

clone_size: NA
cdr3_length: 16
v_call: TRBV6-1
cdr3_aa: CTSSERGTDYYNEQFF

clone_size: NA
cdr3_length: 12
v_call: TRBV4-3
cdr3_aa: CASSGSVNEHFF

clone_size: many
cdr3_length: 13
v_call: TRBV4-2
cdr3_aa: CASSQGVQTEQYF

clone_size: few
cdr3_length: 13
v_call: TRBV12-3/TRBV12-4
cdr3_aa: CTSSPSSGNTIYF

clone_size: few
cdr3_length: 13
v_call: TRBV11-2
cdr3_aa: CASMGGFSYEQYF

clone_size: NA
cdr3_length: 14
v_call: TRBV11-2
cdr3_aa: CASSQSGVLETQYF

clone_size: many
cdr3_length: 13
v_call: TRBV6-5
cdr3_aa: CASTNRQGGTQYF

clone_size: many
cdr3_length: 13
v_call: TRBV29-1
cdr3_aa: CSVTGAANTEAFF

clone_size: NA
cdr3_length: 16
v_call: TRBV11-2
cdr3_aa: CASSFGIGANTGELFF

clone_size: NA
cdr3_length: 13
v_call: TRBV11-2
cdr3_aa: CASSIDPYDEQFF

clone_size: few
cdr3_length: 16
v_call: TRBV14
cdr3_aa: CASSQGRTPGANVLTF

clone_size: many
cdr3_length: 15
v_call: TRBV6-2/TRBV6-3
cdr3_aa: CASSITGGSTGELFF

clone_size: few
cdr3_length: 15
v_call: TRBV6-2/TRBV6-3
cdr3_aa: CASRQRDSPADTQYF